This entry lists 25 T cell receptor beta chains sequenced from one sample in a study of CD8 T cells in ankylosing spondylitis. TCRdb reprocessed the 5' RACE reads via MiXCR and lists one record per CDR3 protein. The sample yields about 320,000 distinct CDR3 sequences, around 10% seen once. The source material was blood, either unsorted or a sorted T cell fraction (not recorded which). These receptors were obtained from a female donor with ankylosing spondylitis or in good health (not recorded which).

This chain links TRBV20-1 with TRBJ1-5; D gene uncertain. V dropped 5 bases and J dropped 4 bases, with 15 bases sitting between them. From germline, CDR1 is DFQATT and CDR2 SNEGSKA (reference sequence). The CDR3 is 14 amino acids. The chain's CDR3 is CSAFRPNQNQPQHF. The CDR3 DNA is TGCAGTGCTTTTCGACCGAACCAGAATCAGCCCCAGCATTTT.

The table lists this clonotype with many counts. The chain carries TRBV5-1 and TRBJ1-3; no clear D gene. The germline gives CDR1 SGHRS, CDR2 YFSETQ. The CDR3 runs to 15 residues. The ends were cut back, 2 bases at V and 0 bases at J, with 9 bases in the middle. The CDR3 reads CASSFDSSSGNTIYF. Written as DNA, the CDR3 is TGCGCCAGCAGCTTTGACTCAAGCTCTGGAAACACCATATATTTT.

This clonotype was detected many times. The genes are TRBV5-1 and TRBJ1-1; the D gene is possibly TRBD1 (5 bases). Germline V CDR1 and CDR2: SGHRS, YFSETQ. The CDR3 contains 14 residues. V was pared by 7 bases and J by 7 bases, with 20 bases between. Here the CDR3 DNA reads TGCGCCAGCCAATTCGACAGTTCGTCGGGTGAAGCTTTCTTT. Translating gives CASQFDSSSGEAFF.

This clonotype came up many times. The rearrangement links TRBV20-1 to TRBJ1-1, with D hard to call. The CDR3 consists of 10 residues. Trimming left V 8 bases short and J 3 bases short, with 7 bases between. Germline CDR1 is DFQATT and CDR2 is SNEGSKA (reference sequence). DNA of the CDR3: TGCAGTTCCTGGGACACTGAAGCTTTCTTT. Translation gives CSSWDTEAFF.

CDR3: CASSLGDRGLSGANVLTF. For the CDR3, the DNA is TGCGCCAGCAGCTTGGGCGACAGGGGCCTCTCTGGGGCCAACGTCCTGACTTTC. The J gene is TRBJ2-6, the V gene TRBV5-1; TRBD1 aligns across 8 bases. This CDR3 is built from 18 residues. Per germline, CDR1 SGHRS and CDR2 YFSETQ. The V gene end was trimmed by 0 bases and the J gene end by 0 bases; junction bases not matched to a gene: 5.

This clonotype has ten or more counts. V usage is TRBV25-1 and J usage is TRBJ1-5; D gene ambiguous. V gave up 2 bases and J gave up 0 bases, with 8 bases separating them. CDR3 size: 15 residues. Germline values: CDR1 MGHDK, CDR2 SYGVNS. In DNA form, the CDR3 reads TGTGCCAGCAGTGAAAGCGGTTCTAGCAATCAGCCCCAGCATTTT. Protein: CASSESGSSNQPQHF.

A word on this clonotype: It may be a read error: a sequence one base away is much more abundant. The V gene is TRBV7-6, the J gene TRBJ2-7; maybe TRBD2 (6 bases). Germline V lookup: CDR1 SGHVS, CDR2 FNYEAQ. This CDR3 comprises 12 residues. The CDR3 is CASSLVRGELYF. CDR3 DNA: TGTGCCAGCAGCTTAGTGCGGGGCGAGCTGTACTTC.

Many counts were recorded for this clonotype. This rearrangement joins TRBV20-1 to TRBJ2-1, with D tentatively TRBD2 (5 bases). V lost 5 bases and J 9 bases, leaving 20 bases between the germline ends. CDR3 size: 14 residues. Germline assignment: CDR1 DFQATT and CDR2 SNEGSKA (reference sequence). The CDR3 here is CSALAAPLGSEQFF. CDR3 nucleotide sequence: TGCAGTGCTCTGGCGGCCCCCTTGGGGAGTGAGCAGTTCTTC.

This clonotype has just a few counts. The V gene is TRBV6-1, the J gene TRBJ1-1; TRBD1 matches 9 bases. The trim removed 5 bases at V and 3 bases at J, leaving 4 bases unmatched. Germline V gene sequence: CDR1 MNHNS, CDR2 SASEGT. CDR3 length: 14 residues. As DNA, the CDR3 is TGTGCCAGCAGTAGACGGGACAGGGACACTGAAGCTTTCTTT. Encoded protein: CASSRRDRDTEAFF.

The J gene is TRBJ2-6, the V gene TRBV7-6, with D unclear. The germline CDR1 and CDR2 sequences are SGHVS and FNYEAQ. This CDR3 contains 14 residues. The V end was cut by 7 bases, the J end by 4 bases, with 11 bases between. This CDR3 reads CASTPMSGANVLTF. In DNA form, the CDR3 reads TGTGCCAGCACCCCGATGTCAGGGGCCAACGTCCTGACTTTC.

V usage is TRBV7-9 and J usage is TRBJ2-1; 7 bases are a match to TRBD2. V lost 5 bases, J lost 0 bases, and 7 bases stayed unmatched. Germline loops: CDR1 SEHNR, CDR2 FQNEAQ (reference sequence). This CDR3 has 16 amino acids. This chain's CDR3 is CASSPGGSSSYNEQFF. The CDR3 nucleotides read TGTGCCAGCAGCCCCGGGGGGTCGAGCTCCTACAATGAGCAGTTCTTC.

The chain joins TRBV7-6 to TRBJ2-1; tentatively, D is TRBD1 or TRBD2 (7 bases each). V lost 1 base and J 0 bases, leaving 16 bases between the germline ends. The CDR3 has 18 amino acids. The germline V gene encodes CDR1 SGHVS and CDR2 FNYEAQ. CDR3: CASSLVGGTASSYNEQFF. In DNA form, the CDR3 reads TGTGCCAGCAGCTTAGTCGGGGGGACAGCTAGCTCCTACAATGAGCAGTTCTTC.

This clonotype occurred many times. The chain links TRBV12-3 or TRBV12-4 to TRBJ2-5; D unresolved. The CDR3 is 14 amino acids. V was shortened by 3 bases and J by 3 bases, with 11 bases between the two germline ends. The CDR3 loop reads CASSFRRREETQYF. CDR3 DNA: TGTGCCAGCAGTTTTAGGCGGCGCGAAGAGACCCAGTACTTC.

In its sample, this clonotype was seen many times. The chain links TRBV6-5 to TRBJ2-5; D not certain. This CDR3 has 14 amino acids. V lost 4 bases to trimming and J lost 6 bases, with 15 bases between them. Per the germline V gene, CDR1 is MNHEY and CDR2 is SVGAGI. CDR3 nucleotide sequence: TGTGCCAGCAGTTCAACCGGGTCGCGAAAGACCCAGTACTTC. Residues: CASSSTGSRKTQYF.

This clonotype was counted between two and nine times. This chain uses TRBV5-1 with TRBJ2-1; 11 bases match TRBD2. The germline V gene has CDR1 SGHRS and CDR2 YFSETQ. This CDR3 region has 17 residues. The junction had 11 bases not matched to a gene; V was cut back by 1 base and J by 8 bases. The CDR3, as DNA: TGCGCCAGCAGCTTGATTAGCGGGGGGGCCCCTTGGGATGAGCAGTTCTTC. It encodes CASSLISGGAPWDEQFF.

This clonotype was seen a few times. The V gene is TRBV7-2, the J gene TRBJ2-1; 9 nucleotides line up with TRBD1. The junction had 5 bases not matched to a gene; V was cut back by 7 bases and J by 1 base. The CDR3 totals 15 residues. Germline loops: CDR1 SGHTA, CDR2 FQGNSA. The CDR3 region is CASMRDRASYNEQFF. The CDR3 bases are TGTGCCAGCATGCGGGACAGGGCTTCCTACAATGAGCAGTTCTTC.

This clonotype was seen many times. In nucleotides, the CDR3 is TGCAGTGCTCGGTATGGGGTGGGACAGCCCCAGCATTTT. Protein: CSARYGVGQPQHF. The chain couples TRBV20-1 to TRBJ1-5; unclear D gene. Germline CDR1 and CDR2: DFQATT and SNEGSKA (reference sequence). The CDR3 is made up of 13 amino acids. The germline V and J ends were trimmed by 5 bases and 7 bases, with 15 bases remaining between them.

This clonotype has at least ten counts. J is TRBJ1-2 and V is TRBV6-5; possible D gene TRBD1, 5 bases. Germline CDR1 reads MNHEY; CDR2 reads SVGAGI. This CDR3 has 16 residues. The V gene lost 0 bases and the J gene lost 3 bases, with 14 bases spanning the gap. The CDR3 coding sequence is TGTGCCAGCAGTTACTCGAGGGGAGGGCGGCACTATGGCTACACCTTC. As protein: CASSYSRGGRHYGYTF.

In its sample, this clonotype was seen a few times. The V and J genes are TRBV6-1 and TRBJ2-5; 9 bases agree with TRBD2. There are 18 residues in the CDR3. The V gene end was trimmed by 6 bases and the J gene end by 2 bases; junction bases not matched to a gene: 16. CDR1 is MNHNS, CDR2 SASEGT, per germline. The CDR3 bases are TGTGCCAGCAGCGATAGACTAATCGGGACTAGCTATCAAGAGACCCAGTACTTC. Its translation is CASSDRLIGTSYQETQYF.

This clonotype was counted many times. The chain uses TRBV28 and TRBJ2-5, with D tentatively TRBD1 (5 bases). This CDR3 contains 14 residues. V was cut by 4 bases and J by 7 bases, with 16 bases left in between. Germline assignment: CDR1 MDHEN and CDR2 SYDVKM. This CDR3 reads CASSSDRRRGTQYF. The CDR3 DNA is TGTGCCAGCAGTTCTGACCGACGAAGGGGGACCCAGTACTTC.

The chain joins TRBV12-3 or TRBV12-4 to TRBJ2-1; 9 bases are shared with TRBD2. The length of the CDR3 is 14 residues. V was pared by 10 bases and J by 7 bases, with 11 bases of the junction left unmatched. The CDR3 protein is CAIPGTSRGNEQFF. The CDR3 region has the DNA TGTGCCATCCCAGGGACTAGCCGGGGGAATGAGCAGTTCTTC.

This clonotype was recorded many times. The chain combines TRBV20-1 with TRBJ1-1, with 10 positions matching TRBD1. Germline V gives CDR1 DFQATT, CDR2 SNEGSKA (reference sequence). The ends lost 6 bases at V and 5 bases at J; junction bases unmatched: 6. This CDR3 has 13 amino acids. CDR3 DNA sequence: TGCAGTGCAGGGACAGGGGAGTTTACTGAAGCTTTCTTT. Its translation is CSAGTGEFTEAFF.

V usage is TRBV9 and J usage is TRBJ2-2, with D possibly TRBD2 on 5 matching bases. This CDR3 spans 15 amino acids. Deletions cut 0 bases from V and 5 bases from J, with 11 bases between. Germline CDR1 reads SGDLS; CDR2 reads YYNGEE. DNA for the CDR3: TGTGCCAGCAGCGTAGAACCGGGATTGACCGGGGAGCTGTTTTTT. Its translation is CASSVEPGLTGELFF.

This clonotype has ten or more counts. The J gene is TRBJ1-1, the V gene TRBV5-1; tentatively, D is TRBD1 (6 bases). CDR1 and CDR2 (germline): SGHRS, YFSETQ. This CDR3 has 16 amino acids. The germline V and J ends were trimmed by 7 bases and 0 bases, with 19 bases remaining between them. Here the CDR3 reads CASSLGGGLMNTEAFF. The CDR3 nucleotides read TGCGCCAGCTCCCTAGGGGGAGGGCTTATGAACACTGAAGCTTTCTTT.

This clonotype has a count of ten or more. This chain links TRBV6-1 with TRBJ2-1; D might be TRBD1 (7 bases). V was trimmed by 6 bases and J by 4 bases, leaving 16 bases between them. The CDR3 extends over 15 amino acids. Germline CDR1 reads MNHNS; CDR2 reads SASEGT. The CDR3 bases are TGTGCCAGCAGGCTGACAGGGACTCTTTACAATGAGCAGTTCTTC. This sequence encodes CASRLTGTLYNEQFF.